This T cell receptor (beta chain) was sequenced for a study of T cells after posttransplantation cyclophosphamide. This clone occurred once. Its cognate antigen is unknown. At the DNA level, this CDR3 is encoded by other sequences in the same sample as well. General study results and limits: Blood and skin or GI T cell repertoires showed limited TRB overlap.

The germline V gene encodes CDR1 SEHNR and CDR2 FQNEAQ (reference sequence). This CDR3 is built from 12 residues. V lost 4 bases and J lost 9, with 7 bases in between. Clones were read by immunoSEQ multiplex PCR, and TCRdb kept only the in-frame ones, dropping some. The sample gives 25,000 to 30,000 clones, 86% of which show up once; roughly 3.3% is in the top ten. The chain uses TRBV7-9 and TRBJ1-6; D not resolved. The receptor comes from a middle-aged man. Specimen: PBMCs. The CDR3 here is CASSSPFSPLHF. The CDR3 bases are TGTGCCAGCAGCTCCCCCTTTTCACCCCTCCACTTT.